This T cell receptor (beta chain) stems from a study of T cell responses to AZD1222 COVID-19 vaccine. In the study overall: Second-dose intervals near 4 or 12 weeks were combined. Whole-study findings and limits: At baseline, just six or seven AZD1222 recipients tested seropositive. Spike-specific TCR breadth and depth grew following two AZD1222 doses.

About this clone: Antigen unknown.

Sequenced by immunoSEQ multiplex PCR; TCRdb stores in-frame clones only, minus some. This sample carries about 150,000 clones, around nine tenths of them seen once, and the ten largest clones take roughly 4.7%. With 6 bases clipped from V and 6 bases from J, the junction kept 15 bases outside the gene matches. This CDR3 comprises 17 residues. Germline values: CDR1 WSHSY, CDR2 SAAADI. The input for sequencing was peripheral blood, taken on day 0 of AZD1222 vaccination. The chain joins TRBV10-2 to TRBJ2-1; 9 nucleotides match TRBD1. The receptor comes from an adult in good health. This CDR3 reads CASSLRVGDRETNEQFF. The CDR3 DNA reads TGCGCCAGCAGCCTCAGAGTCGGGGACAGGGAAACCAATGAGCAGTTCTTC.